The entry below describes one T cell receptor (beta chain). The antigen remains undetermined. This sample is part of a study of cytomegalovirus exposure and HLA in healthy donors. Study results and caveats: Highest at DRB1 and lowest at HLA-C, TCR association rates differed among HLA loci in a later analysis. The study put 150 to 200 TCR beta chains on its list as cytomegalovirus-associated.

V gave up 8 bases and J gave up 0 bases, with 11 bases separating them. CDR1 is SNHLY and CDR2 is FYNNEI in the germline V gene. The CDR3 runs 14 residues. Primers: 60 Vbeta forward and 13 Jbeta reverse. Per the original data handling: Later work found 80 million or so unique TCR beta chains, with about 10 million shared. Here immunoSEQ multiplex PCR was the method, and the copy in TCRdb shows in-frame clones only, minus some. The DNA gave D and trimming, while V, J and clone size come from that table. This repertoire shows 90,000 to 150,000 clones, 60% to 85% found once; its top ten account for 12%. The chain uses TRBV2 and TRBJ2-1; maybe TRBD2 (5 bases). The sequence was collected from a middle-aged woman in good health and CMV-seropositive. Sequenced sample: PBMCs. As DNA, the CDR3 is TGTGCCAGCTCCGGGGAGCCCTCCTACAATGAGCAGTTCTTC. Translation: CASSGEPSYNEQFF.